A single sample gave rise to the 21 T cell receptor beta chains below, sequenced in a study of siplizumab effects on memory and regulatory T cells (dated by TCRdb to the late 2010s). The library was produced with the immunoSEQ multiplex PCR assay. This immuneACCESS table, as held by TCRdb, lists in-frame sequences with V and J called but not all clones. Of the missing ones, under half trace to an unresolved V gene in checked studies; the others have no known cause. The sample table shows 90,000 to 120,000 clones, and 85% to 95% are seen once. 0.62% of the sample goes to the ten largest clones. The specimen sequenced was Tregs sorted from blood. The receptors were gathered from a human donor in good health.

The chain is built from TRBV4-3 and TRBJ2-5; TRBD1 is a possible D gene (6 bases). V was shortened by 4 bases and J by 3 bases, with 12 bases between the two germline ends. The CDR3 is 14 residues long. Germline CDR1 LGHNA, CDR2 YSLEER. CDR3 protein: CASSPTGREETQYF. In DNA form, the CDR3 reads TGCGCCAGCAGCCCGACAGGACGTGAAGAGACCCAGTACTTC.

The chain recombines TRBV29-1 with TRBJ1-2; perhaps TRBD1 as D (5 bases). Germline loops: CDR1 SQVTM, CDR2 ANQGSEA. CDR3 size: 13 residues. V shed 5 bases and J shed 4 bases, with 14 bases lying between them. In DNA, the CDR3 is TGCAGCGTTACCCCCAGGGTTCGCTATGGCTACACCTTC. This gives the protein CSVTPRVRYGYTF.

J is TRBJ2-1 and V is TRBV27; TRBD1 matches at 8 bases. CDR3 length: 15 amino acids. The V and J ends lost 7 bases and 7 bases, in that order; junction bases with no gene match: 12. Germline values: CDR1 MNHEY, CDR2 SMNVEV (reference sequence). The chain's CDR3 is CASNKAGTGLNEQFF. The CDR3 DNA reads TGTGCCAGCAATAAAGCCGGGACAGGCCTGAATGAGCAGTTCTTC.

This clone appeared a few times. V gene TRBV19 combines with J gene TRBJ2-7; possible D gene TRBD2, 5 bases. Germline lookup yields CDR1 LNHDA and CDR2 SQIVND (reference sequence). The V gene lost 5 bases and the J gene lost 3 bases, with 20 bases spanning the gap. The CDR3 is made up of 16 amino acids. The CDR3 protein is CASSPYGMPGNYEQYF. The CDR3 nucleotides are TGTGCCAGTAGTCCGTACGGGATGCCTGGTAACTACGAGCAGTACTTC. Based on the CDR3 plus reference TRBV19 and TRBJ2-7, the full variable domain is DGGITQSPKYLFRKEGQNVTLSCEQNLNHDAMYWYRQDPGQGLRLIYYSQIVNDFQKGDIAEGYSVSREKKESFPLTVTSAQKNPTAFYLCASSPYGMPGNYEQYFGPGTRLTVT.

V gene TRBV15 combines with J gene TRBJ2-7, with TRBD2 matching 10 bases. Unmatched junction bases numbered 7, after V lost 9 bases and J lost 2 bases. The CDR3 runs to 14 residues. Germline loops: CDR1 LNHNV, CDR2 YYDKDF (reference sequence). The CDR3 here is CATRRLAGAYEQYF. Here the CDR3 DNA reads TGTGCCACTCGGCGTCTAGCGGGGGCCTACGAGCAGTACTTC.

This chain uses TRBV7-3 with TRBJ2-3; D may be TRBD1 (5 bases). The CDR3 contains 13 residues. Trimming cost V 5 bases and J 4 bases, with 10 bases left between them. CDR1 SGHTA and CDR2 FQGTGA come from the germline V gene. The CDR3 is CASSQGRSDTQYF. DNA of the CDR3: TGTGCCAGCAGCCAGGGCCGGTCAGATACGCAGTATTTT.

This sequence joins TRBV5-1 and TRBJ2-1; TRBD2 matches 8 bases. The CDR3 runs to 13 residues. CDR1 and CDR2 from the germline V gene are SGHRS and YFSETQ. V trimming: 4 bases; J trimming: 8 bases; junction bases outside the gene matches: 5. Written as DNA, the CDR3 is TGCGCCAGCAGCCTCGGGGGGGCGGATGAGCAGTTCTTC. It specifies CASSLGGADEQFF. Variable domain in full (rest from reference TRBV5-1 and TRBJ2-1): KAGVTQTPRYLIKTRGQQVTLSCSPISGHRSVSWYQQTPGQGLQFLFEYFSETQRNKGNFPGRFSGRQFSNSRSEMNVSTLELGDSALYLCASSLGGADEQFFGPGTRLTVL.

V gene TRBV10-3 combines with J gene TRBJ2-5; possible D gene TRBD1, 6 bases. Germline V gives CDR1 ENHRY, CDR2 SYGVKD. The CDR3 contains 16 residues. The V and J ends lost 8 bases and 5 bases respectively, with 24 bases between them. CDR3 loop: CAIPKGRGTGMETQYF. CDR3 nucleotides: TGTGCCATCCCTAAAGGTCGGGGAACAGGGATGGAGACCCAGTACTTC.

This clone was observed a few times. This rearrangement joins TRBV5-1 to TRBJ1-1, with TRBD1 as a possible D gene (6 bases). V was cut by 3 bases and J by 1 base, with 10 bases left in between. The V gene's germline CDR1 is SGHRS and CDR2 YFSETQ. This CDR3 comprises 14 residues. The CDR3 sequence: CASSWGGQNTEAFF. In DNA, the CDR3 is TGCGCCAGCAGCTGGGGGGGCCAGAACACTGAAGCTTTCTTT.

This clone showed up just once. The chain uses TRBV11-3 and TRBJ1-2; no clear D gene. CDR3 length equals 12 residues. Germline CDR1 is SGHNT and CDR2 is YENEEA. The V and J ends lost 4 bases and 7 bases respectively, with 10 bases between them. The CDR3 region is CASSSEAGGYTF. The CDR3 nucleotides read TGTGCCAGCAGCTCGGAGGCGGGTGGCTACACCTTC.

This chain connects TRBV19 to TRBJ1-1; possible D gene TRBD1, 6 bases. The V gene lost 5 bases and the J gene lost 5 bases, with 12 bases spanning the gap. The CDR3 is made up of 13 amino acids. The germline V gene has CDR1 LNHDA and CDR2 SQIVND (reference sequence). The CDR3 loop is CASSVYRDTEAFF. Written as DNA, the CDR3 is TGTGCCAGTAGTGTTTACAGGGATACTGAAGCTTTCTTT.

The CDR3 sequence is CASSIGGAGELFF. CDR3 coding DNA: TGTGCCAGTAGTATAGGGGGAGCCGGGGAGCTGTTTTTT. V and J are TRBV19 and TRBJ2-2; TRBD2 is a possible D gene (5 bases). Germline V lookup: CDR1 LNHDA, CDR2 SQIVND (reference sequence). The CDR3 length is 13 residues. Trimming cost V 1 base and J 6 bases, with 6 bases left between them. Full variable domain (outside the CDR3, taken from reference TRBV19 and TRBJ2-2): DGGITQSPKYLFRKEGQNVTLSCEQNLNHDAMYWYRQDPGQGLRLIYYSQIVNDFQKGDIAEGYSVSREKKESFPLTVTSAQKNPTAFYLCASSIGGAGELFFGEGSRLTVL.

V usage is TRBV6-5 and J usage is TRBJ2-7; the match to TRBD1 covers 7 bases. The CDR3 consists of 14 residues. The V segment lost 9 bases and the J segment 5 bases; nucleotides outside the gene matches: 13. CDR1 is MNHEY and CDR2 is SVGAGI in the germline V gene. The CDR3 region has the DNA TGTGCCAGGGAGTTAAATGACAGGGCCCACGAGCAGTACTTC. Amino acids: CARELNDRAHEQYF.

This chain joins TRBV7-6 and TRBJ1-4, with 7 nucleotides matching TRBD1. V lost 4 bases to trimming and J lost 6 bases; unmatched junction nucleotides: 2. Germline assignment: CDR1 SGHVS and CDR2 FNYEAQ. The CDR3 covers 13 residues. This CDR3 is CASSWDRYEKLFF. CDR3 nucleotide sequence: TGTGCCAGCAGCTGGGACAGATATGAAAAACTGTTTTTT.

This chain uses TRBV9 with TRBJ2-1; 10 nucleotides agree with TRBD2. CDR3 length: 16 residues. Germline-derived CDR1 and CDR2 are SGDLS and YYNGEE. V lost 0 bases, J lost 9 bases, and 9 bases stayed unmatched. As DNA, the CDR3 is TGTGCCAGCAGCGTAGCTTTGAGCGGGGGGGCCGGTGAGCAGTTCTTC. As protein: CASSVALSGGAGEQFF.

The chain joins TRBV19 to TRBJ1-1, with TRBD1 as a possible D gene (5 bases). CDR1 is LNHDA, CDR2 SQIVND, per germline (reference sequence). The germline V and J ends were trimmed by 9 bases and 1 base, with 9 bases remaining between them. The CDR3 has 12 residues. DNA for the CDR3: TGTGCCAGCAGGGAGGCGAACACTGAAGCTTTCTTT. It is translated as CASREANTEAFF.

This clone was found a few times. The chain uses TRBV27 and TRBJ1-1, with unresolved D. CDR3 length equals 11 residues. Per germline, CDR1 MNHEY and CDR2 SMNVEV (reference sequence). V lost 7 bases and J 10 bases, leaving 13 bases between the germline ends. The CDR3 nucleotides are TGTGCCAGCATTAGAGGCGGCAGAGCTTTCTTT. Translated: CASIRGGRAFF.

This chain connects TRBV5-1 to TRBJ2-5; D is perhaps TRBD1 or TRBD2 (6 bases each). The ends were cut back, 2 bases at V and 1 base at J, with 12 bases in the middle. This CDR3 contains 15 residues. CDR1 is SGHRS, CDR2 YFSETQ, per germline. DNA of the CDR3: TGCGCCAGCAGCTTAACGGGGGCCCTCCAAGAGACCCAGTACTTC. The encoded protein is CASSLTGALQETQYF.

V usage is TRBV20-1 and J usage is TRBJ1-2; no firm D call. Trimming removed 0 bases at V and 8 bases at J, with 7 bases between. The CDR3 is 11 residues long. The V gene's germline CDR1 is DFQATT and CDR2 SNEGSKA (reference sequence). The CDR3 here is CSARDEGGYTF. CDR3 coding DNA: TGCAGTGCTAGAGATGAGGGCGGCTACACCTTC.

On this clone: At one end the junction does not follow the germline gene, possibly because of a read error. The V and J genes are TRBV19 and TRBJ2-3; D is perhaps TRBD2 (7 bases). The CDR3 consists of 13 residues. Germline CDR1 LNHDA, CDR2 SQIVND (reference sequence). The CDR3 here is CASSIGRGDTQYF. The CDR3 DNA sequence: TGTGCCAGTAGCATAGGGAGGGGGGATACGCAGTATTTT.

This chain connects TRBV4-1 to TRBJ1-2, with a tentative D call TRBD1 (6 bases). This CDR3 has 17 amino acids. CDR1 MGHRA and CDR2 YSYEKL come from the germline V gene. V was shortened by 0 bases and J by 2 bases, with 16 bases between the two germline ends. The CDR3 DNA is TGCGCCAGCAGCCAAGACCCCTCGGGGGGGGCCAACTATGGCTACACCTTC. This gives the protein CASSQDPSGGANYGYTF.